The rows below give T cell receptor beta chains drawn from one sample of a study of metastatic and nonmetastatic thyroid tumors. Via MiXCR, TCRdb re-called the PCR reads. The repertoire consists of approximately 44,000 clones, with around 28% occurring once and the leading ten covering approximately 9.8%. Sequenced sample: blood. Receptor source: a male donor with papillary thyroid cancer or a benign thyroid nodule (not recorded which). Some clones in this sample may be carry-over from other donors' samples. Both conserved end residues are part of each CDR3. D genes are given only for firm matches. Where a row states a size, it is once, few, many or the class of an expanded clone; other rows omit it.

>.|.|TRBJ1-5|TRBV2
CASRGDGHINQPQHF
TGTGCCAGCAGAGGGGACGGACACATCAATCAGCCCCAGCATTTT
>few|TRBD2|TRBJ2-1|TRBV28
CASSLGGSSYNEQFF
TGTGCCAGCAGTTTAGGCGGGAGCTCCTACAATGAGCAGTTCTTC
>few|.|TRBJ1-5|TRBV19
CASSIFPQPQHF
TGTGCCAGTAGTATTTTCCCTCAGCCCCAGCATTTT
>many|TRBD2|TRBJ2-5|TRBV5-1
CASSSQQDGRETQYF
TGCGCCAGCAGCTCTCAACAGGACGGGAGGGAGACCCAGTACTTC
>many|TRBD1|TRBJ2-5|TRBV3-1
CASSQDLQDRPFETQYF
TGTGCCAGCAGCCAAGATCTTCAGGACAGGCCTTTTGAGACCCAGTACTTC
>.|TRBD2|TRBJ2-3|TRBV6-1
CASSNGLAGVDTQYF
TGTGCCAGCAGTAATGGACTAGCGGGGGTGGATACACAGTATTTT
>many|.|TRBJ2-5|TRBV5-4
CASSLVPRDSETQYF
TGTGCCAGCAGCTTGGTCCCCAGGGACTCGGAGACCCAGTACTTC
>.|.|TRBJ2-7|TRBV5-1
CASSSQGGLRNYEQYF
TGCGCCAGCAGCTCACAGGGGGGGCTTAGAAACTACGAGCAGTACTTC
>.|.|TRBJ2-7|TRBV6-1
CASSSQGVLPYEQYF
TGTGCCAGCAGTTCCCAAGGGGTCCTACCCTACGAGCAGTACTTC
>few|.|TRBJ2-7|TRBV10-1
CASSRDGYEQYF
TGCGCCAGCAGTCGGGACGGTTACGAGCAGTACTTC
>many|.|TRBJ2-5|TRBV9
CASSVGTREETQYF
TGTGCCAGCAGCGTTGGGACACGAGAAGAGACCCAGTACTTC
>medium-sized|.|TRBJ2-7|TRBV6-1
CASSDGETYEQYF
TGTGCCAGCAGTGACGGAGAAACCTACGAGCAGTACTTC
>many|.|TRBJ1-1|TRBV29-1
CSVEEQGNTEAFF
TGCAGCGTTGAAGAGCAGGGGAACACTGAAGCTTTCTTT
>many|TRBD2|TRBJ2-2|TRBV6-4
CASSDGTSTGELFF
TGTGCCAGCAGTGACGGGACTAGCACCGGGGAGCTGTTTTTT
>.|TRBD1|TRBJ2-7|TRBV2
CASSGVRGRIEQYF
TGTGCCAGCAGTGGGGTCAGGGGGCGAATCGAGCAGTACTTC
>many|TRBD1|TRBJ2-5|TRBV7-9
CASSSGTGETQYF
TGTGCCAGCAGCTCGGGGACAGGAGAGACCCAGTACTTC
>many|.|TRBJ2-7|TRBV19
CASSQKVGYEQYF
TGTGCCAGTAGTCAAAAGGTTGGGTACGAGCAGTACTTC
>many|TRBD2|TRBJ2-1|TRBV9
CASSPQGSGRLNEQFF
TGTGCCAGCAGCCCCCAGGGGAGCGGGAGACTGAATGAGCAGTTCTTC
>many|.|TRBJ2-2|TRBV18
CASSQQSNANTGELFF
TGTGCCAGCTCACAACAATCTAACGCGAACACCGGGGAGCTGTTTTTT
>.|.|TRBJ2-6|TRBV27
CASSLLVQPGANVLSF
TGTGCCAGCAGTTTATTGGTTCAGCCCGGGGCCAACGTCCTGTCTTTC
>.|TRBD1|TRBJ2-5|TRBV4-1
CASSQLQGALETHYF
TGCGCCAGCAGCCAATTGCAGGGGGCACTGGAGACCCATTACTTC
>many|.|TRBJ2-2|TRBV4-1
CASSQEGGTGELFF
TGCGCCAGCAGCCAGGAGGGGGGCACCGGGGAGCTGTTTTTT
>many|TRBD1|TRBJ1-1|TRBV6-5
CASSYGGTGMNTEAFF
TGTGCCAGCAGTTACGGTGGGACAGGGATGAACACTGAAGCTTTCTTT
>.|.|TRBJ1-1|TRBV5-4
CASIPSWKYTEAFF
TGTGCCAGCATCCCCTCGTGGAAATACACTGAAGCTTTCTTT
>.|.|TRBJ1-5|TRBV27
CASSPIGCYSSNQPQHF
TGTGCCAGCAGCCCTATAGGATGTTACAGCAGCAATCAGCCCCAGCATTTT
>.|.|TRBJ2-7|TRBV6-2/TRBV6-3
CASSYSTVGYEQYF
TGTGCCAGCAGTTACTCAACGGTCGGCTACGAGCAATACTTC
>many|TRBD2|TRBJ2-5|TRBV19
CASSPPLAGVETQYF
TGTGCCAGTAGTCCCCCCTTAGCGGGAGTAGAGACCCAGTACTTC
>.|.|TRBJ2-2|TRBV4-1
CSSIQGLWEEVTGELFF
TGCTCCAGCATCCAAGGCTTATGGGAGGAGGTCACCGGGGAGCTGTTTTTT